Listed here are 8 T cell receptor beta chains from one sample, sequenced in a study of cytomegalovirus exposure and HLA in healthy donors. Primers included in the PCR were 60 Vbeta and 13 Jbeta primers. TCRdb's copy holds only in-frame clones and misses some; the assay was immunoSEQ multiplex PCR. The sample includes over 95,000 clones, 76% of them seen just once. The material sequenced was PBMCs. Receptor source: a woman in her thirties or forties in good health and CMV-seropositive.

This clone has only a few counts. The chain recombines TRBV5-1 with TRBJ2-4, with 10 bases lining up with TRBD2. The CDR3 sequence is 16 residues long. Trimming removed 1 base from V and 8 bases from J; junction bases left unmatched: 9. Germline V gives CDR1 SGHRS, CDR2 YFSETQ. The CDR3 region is CASSLSSGGPFDIQYF. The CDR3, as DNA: TGCGCCAGCAGCTTGAGTAGCGGGGGGCCCTTCGACATTCAGTACTTC.

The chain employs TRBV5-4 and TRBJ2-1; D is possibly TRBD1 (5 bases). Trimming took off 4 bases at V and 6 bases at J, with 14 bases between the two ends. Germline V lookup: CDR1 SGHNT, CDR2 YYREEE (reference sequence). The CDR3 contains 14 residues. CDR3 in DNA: TGTGCCAGCAGCCGACAGTCCGCCACCAATGAGCAGTTCTTC. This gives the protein CASSRQSATNEQFF. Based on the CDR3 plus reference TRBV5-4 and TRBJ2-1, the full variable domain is ETGVTQSPTHLIKTRGQQVTLRCSSQSGHNTVSWYQQALGQGPQFIFQYYREEENGRGNFPPRFSGLQFPNYSSELNVNALELDDSALYLCASSRQSATNEQFFGPGTRLTVL.

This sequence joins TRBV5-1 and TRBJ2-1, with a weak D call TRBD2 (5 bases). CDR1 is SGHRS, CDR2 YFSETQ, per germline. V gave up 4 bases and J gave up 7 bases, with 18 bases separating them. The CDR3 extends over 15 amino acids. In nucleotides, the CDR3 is TGCGCCAGCAGCCACCCGGGGAGCCGCTGGAATGAGCAGTTCTTC. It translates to CASSHPGSRWNEQFF.

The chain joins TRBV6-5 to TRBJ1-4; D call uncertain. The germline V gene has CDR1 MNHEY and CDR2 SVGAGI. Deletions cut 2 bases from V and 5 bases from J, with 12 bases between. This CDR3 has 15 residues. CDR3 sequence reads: CASSYGGRGNEKLFF. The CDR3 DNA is TGTGCCAGCAGTTACGGAGGCCGAGGGAATGAAAAACTGTTTTTT.

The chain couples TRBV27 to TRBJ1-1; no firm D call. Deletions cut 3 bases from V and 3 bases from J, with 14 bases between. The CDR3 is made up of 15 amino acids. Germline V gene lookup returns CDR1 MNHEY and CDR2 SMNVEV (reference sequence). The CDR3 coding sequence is TGTGCCAGCAGTTTCGTGCGGGTTGCCCACACTGAAGCTTTCTTT. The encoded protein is CASSFVRVAHTEAFF.

The CDR3 nucleotides are TGTGCCAGCAGCTTAGCAAGGACAACAGCTAGCAATCAGCCCCAGCATTTT. Its translation is CASSLARTTASNQPQHF. The chain uses TRBV7-8 and TRBJ1-5, with D perhaps TRBD1 (5 bases). There are 17 residues in the CDR3. V lost 0 bases and J 0 bases, leaving 12 bases between the germline ends. From germline, CDR1 is SGHVS and CDR2 FQNEAQ.

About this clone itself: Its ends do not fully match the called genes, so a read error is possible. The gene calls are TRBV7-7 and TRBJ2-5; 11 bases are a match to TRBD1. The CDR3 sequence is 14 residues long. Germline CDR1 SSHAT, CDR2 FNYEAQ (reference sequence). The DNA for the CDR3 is TGTGCTAGCAGCTCCCGGGACAGGGGGGAGACCCAGTACTTC. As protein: CASSSRDRGETQYF.

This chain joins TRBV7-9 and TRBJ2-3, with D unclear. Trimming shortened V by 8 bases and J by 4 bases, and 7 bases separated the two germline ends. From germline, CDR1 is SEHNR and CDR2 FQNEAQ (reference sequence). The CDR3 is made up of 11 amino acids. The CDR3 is CASAQSDTQYF. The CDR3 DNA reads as TGTGCCAGCGCCCAGTCAGATACGCAGTATTTT.